A selection of T cell receptor beta chains follows, all from one sample in a study of blood T cell repertoires in COVID-19. The protocol was immunoSEQ multiplex PCR, while the TCRdb copy is restricted to in-frame clones and leaves out a portion. The data show some 120,000 clones, around 89% seen once. Sequencing used peripheral blood. The receptors were gathered from a man aged 70 or older with active or convalescent COVID-19. The CDR3 runs from the conserved cysteine through the conserved F or W. The order of the fields is D gene, V gene, clone size, J gene, CDR3 protein, CDR3 DNA. D genes are given only for firm matches. Only some rows state a clone size, as once, few, many or a class for expanded clones.

>.|TRBV19|.|TRBJ2-1
CASSTRSGLSYNEQFF
TGTGCCAGTAGTACGAGGAGCGGGCTCTCCTACAATGAGCAGTTCTTC
>.|TRBV30|.|TRBJ2-7
CAWTNAYEQYF
TGTGCCTGGACCAATGCCTACGAGCAGTACTTC
>.|TRBV3-1/TRBV3-2|.|TRBJ1-5
CASSLNNQPQHF
TGTGCCAGCAGCTTAAACAATCAGCCCCAGCATTTT
>.|TRBV27|once|TRBJ1-4
CASSPGRRGIHEKLFF
TGTGCCAGCAGCCCGGGCAGAAGGGGTATCCATGAAAAACTGTTTTTT
>TRBD1|TRBV7-9|.|TRBJ1-6
CASSSGTGLLALHF
TGTGCCAGCAGCTCCGGGACAGGGCTCTTGGCCCTCCACTTT
>TRBD2|TRBV6-5|.|TRBJ2-5
CASTRTSGAQETQYF
TGTGCCAGCACCAGGACTAGCGGGGCCCAAGAGACCCAGTACTTC
>TRBD1|TRBV24-1|.|TRBJ2-3
CATSDSGQGRSSTDTQYF
TGTGCCACCAGTGATTCGGGACAGGGCCGATCTAGCACAGATACGCAGTATTTT
>.|TRBV2|.|TRBJ1-5
CASSEAERNQPQHF
TGTGCCAGCAGTGAAGCAGAGCGCAATCAGCCCCAGCATTTT
>.|TRBV4-2|few|TRBJ2-2
CASSQDGRGSTGELFF
TGTGCCAGCAGCCAAGACGGGAGAGGAAGTACCGGGGAGCTGTTTTTT
>TRBD2|TRBV28|.|TRBJ2-7
CASSLRGGIIYEQYF
TGTGCCAGCAGTTTGCGGGGGGGGATCATCTACGAGCAGTACTTC
>.|TRBV6-2/TRBV6-3|once|TRBJ2-5
CASSTDYQETQYF
TGTGCCAGCAGTACGGACTACCAAGAGACCCAGTACTTC
>.|TRBV28|.|TRBJ1-4
CASTSLGLSPYGRLFF
TGTGCCAGCACCTCACTAGGGTTATCCCCTTATGGGAGACTGTTTTTT
>TRBD2|TRBV11-1|once|TRBJ2-7
CASSLALAEYEQYF
TGTGCCAGCAGCTTAGCTCTAGCGGAATACGAGCAGTACTTC
>.|TRBV7-7|.|TRBJ1-5
CASSLGTASGNQPQHF
TGTGCTAGCAGCCTTGGGACTGCGAGCGGCAATCAGCCCCAGCATTTT
>TRBD1|TRBV5-1|.|TRBJ2-7
CASSLVGGQGAREQYF
TGCGCCAGCAGCTTGGTGGGGGGACAGGGGGCCCGCGAGCAGTACTTC
>.|TRBV15|.|TRBJ1-2
CATSGGRDYGYTF
TGTGCCACCAGTGGGGGCAGGGACTATGGCTACACCTTC
>TRBD2|TRBV7-2|.|TRBJ2-5
CASSRTSDQETQYF
TGTGCCAGCAGTCGGACTAGCGACCAAGAGACCCAGTACTTC
>.|TRBV18|.|TRBJ2-4
CASSPGGFYLQNIQYF
TGTGCCAGCTCCCCCGGAGGGTTCTACCTCCAAAACATTCAGTACTTC
>.|TRBV28|.|TRBJ1-1
CASTPWGSGNTEAFF
TGTGCCAGCACCCCCTGGGGCTCCGGGAACACTGAAGCTTTCTTT
>TRBD1|TRBV28|.|TRBJ2-7
CASRSRGREYEQYF
TGTGCCAGCAGGTCCAGGGGGCGCGAATACGAGCAGTACTTC
>.|TRBV21-1|.|TRBJ1-5
CARQQDLSSNQPQHF
TGTGCCAGACAGCAGGATCTCTCTAGCAATCAGCCCCAGCATTTT
>.|TRBV6-1|few|TRBJ2-5
CASSERGEMIRETQYF
TGTGCCAGCAGTGAACGCGGGGAAATGATAAGAGAGACCCAGTACTTC
>.|TRBV28|.|TRBJ1-5
CASSLGGVSNQPQHF
TGTGCCAGCAGTTTAGGAGGGGTCAGCAATCAGCCCCAGCATTTT
>TRBD2|TRBV24-1|.|TRBJ2-3
CATSDRRTRDTQYF
TGTGCCACCAGTGATAGACGGACTAGGGATACGCAGTATTTT
>TRBD2|TRBV14|.|TRBJ2-7
CASSQFGGAFQYF
TGTGCCAGCAGCCAATTCGGGGGGGCTTTTCAGTACTTC
>.|TRBV5-8|.|TRBJ2-7
CASSIGESYEQYF
TGTGCCAGCAGCATTGGGGAGTCCTACGAGCAGTACTTC
>TRBD2|TRBV10-3|.|TRBJ2-7
CAISQREGTYEQYF
TGTGCCATCAGTCAGCGGGAGGGCACCTACGAGCAGTACTTC
>.|TRBV27|.|TRBJ2-7
CASSYRVAYEQYF
TGTGCCAGCAGTTACAGGGTGGCCTACGAGCAGTACTTC
>TRBD1|TRBV6-5|.|TRBJ1-4
CASRETGANEKLFF
TGTGCCAGCAGGGAGACAGGGGCAAATGAAAAACTGTTTTTT
>TRBD1|TRBV6-5|.|TRBJ1-5
CASSPDRGNQPQHF
TGTGCCAGCAGCCCGGACAGGGGAAATCAGCCCCAGCATTTT
>TRBD1|TRBV9|.|TRBJ1-1
CASSLLPGGTGGISTEAFF
TGTGCCAGCAGCCTCCTCCCCGGGGGGACAGGGGGCATAAGCACTGAAGCTTTCTTT
>TRBD2|TRBV6-6|.|TRBJ2-5
CASTPRLAGEETQYF
TGTGCCAGCACCCCCCGACTTGCGGGAGAGGAGACCCAGTACTTC
>TRBD1|TRBV5-1|.|TRBJ2-7
CASSTGGAGYEQYF
TGCGCCAGCAGCACAGGGGGCGCGGGATACGAGCAGTACTTC
>.|TRBV7-2|once|TRBJ2-4
CASSSGMDKNIQYF
TGTGCCAGCAGCTCAGGGATGGACAAAAACATTCAGTACTTC
>TRBD2|TRBV2|.|TRBJ2-7
CASSLAGGPYEQYF
TGTGCCAGCAGTCTAGCGGGAGGGCCCTACGAGCAGTACTTC
>TRBD2|TRBV28|once|TRBJ2-1
CASSSPSGRDYNEQFF
TGTGCCAGCAGTTCCCCTAGCGGGAGAGACTACAATGAGCAGTTCTTC
>TRBD2|TRBV11-2|.|TRBJ2-2
CASSFGTSDTGELFF
TGTGCCAGCAGCTTTGGGACTAGCGATACCGGGGAGCTGTTTTTT
>TRBD2|TRBV29-1|.|TRBJ2-7
CSGGTSSEQYF
TGCAGCGGGGGGACTAGCAGTGAGCAGTACTTC
>.|TRBV6-5|.|TRBJ2-3
CASSYSLTTDTQYF
TGTGCCAGCAGTTACTCGTTAACTACAGATACGCAGTATTTT
>.|TRBV10-2|.|TRBJ1-1
CASSAPRKEAFF
TGCGCCAGCAGTGCCCCCCGCAAGGAGGCTTTCTTT
>TRBD1|TRBV4-1|.|TRBJ2-7
CASSPTGGLSTYEQYF
TGCGCCAGCAGCCCTACAGGGGGGCTTTCCACCTACGAGCAGTACTTC
>.|TRBV7-9|.|TRBJ1-2
CASSLGTSGGYTF
TGTGCCAGCAGCTTAGGAACCTCGGGTGGCTACACCTTC
>.|TRBV2|once|TRBJ1-1
CASRADSNTEAFF
TGTGCCAGCAGAGCGGACAGTAACACTGAAGCTTTCTTT
>TRBD1|TRBV18|.|TRBJ1-1
CASSPFETGPLGSTEAFF
TGTGCCAGCTCACCGTTCGAGACAGGGCCTCTAGGTAGCACTGAAGCTTTCTTT
>TRBD1|TRBV10-3|.|TRBJ1-2
CAISLDRTYGYTF
TGTGCCATCAGTTTGGACAGGACCTATGGCTACACCTTC
>TRBD1|TRBV4-1|.|TRBJ1-5
CASSLTGGNQPQHF
TGCGCCAGCAGCCTGACAGGGGGCAATCAGCCCCAGCATTTT
>TRBD1|TRBV5-4|.|TRBJ2-5
CASGRQGQETQYF
TGTGCCAGCGGGAGACAGGGGCAAGAGACCCAGTACTTC
>TRBD1|TRBV28|.|TRBJ1-5
CASSTPTRQGGYQPQHF
TGTGCCAGCAGCACTCCTACCAGACAGGGTGGTTATCAGCCCCAGCATTTT
>.|TRBV5-1|.|TRBJ1-1
CASSLQGPNTEAFF
TGCGCCAGCAGCTTGCAGGGCCCGAACACTGAAGCTTTCTTT
>TRBD2|TRBV27|.|TRBJ2-5
CASSPGLGREAQYF
TGTGCCAGCAGTCCGGGACTAGGAAGAGAGGCCCAGTACTTC
>.|TRBV30|.|TRBJ2-4
CASEQGDIQYF
TGTGCCTCAGAACAAGGGGACATTCAGTACTTC
>.|TRBV24-1|.|TRBJ1-2
CATSDTKMYGYTF
TGTGCCACCAGTGATACTAAGATGTATGGCTACACCTTC
>.|TRBV14|few|TRBJ1-6
CASRPDSRNSPLHF
TGTGCCAGCAGACCAGACAGCCGCAATTCACCCCTCCACTTT
>.|TRBV3-1/TRBV3-2|.|TRBJ1-1
CASSPLRANTEAFF
TGTGCCAGCAGCCCCCTCAGGGCGAACACTGAAGCTTTCTTT
>.|TRBV6-5|once|TRBJ2-1
CASSRSGITNEQFF
TGTGCCAGCAGCCGCTCCGGGATAACCAATGAGCAGTTCTTC